The rows below give T cell receptor beta chains drawn from one sample of a study of blood T cell repertoires in COVID-19. The data were produced by immunoSEQ multiplex PCR, yet TCRdb's version contains in-frame clones alone and is incomplete. The sample comprises some 210,000 clones, 84% of which are singletons, and 5% to 6.5% rests with the top ten. Sequenced input: peripheral blood. All receptors derive from a woman in her sixties or seventies with active or convalescent COVID-19. Both conserved end residues are part of each CDR3. The order of the fields is J gene, D gene, clone size, V gene, CDR3 DNA, CDR3 protein. A D gene is named only where the DNA matches it firmly. Where a row states a size, it is once, few, many or the class of an expanded clone; other rows omit it.

TRBJ2-7 . . TRBV6-1 TGTGCCAGCAGTGAACGTACGGACGAGCAGTACTTC CASSERTDEQYF
TRBJ2-1 . once TRBV27 TGTGCCAGCAGTTCCTTCTCCTACAATGAGCAGTTCTTC CASSSFSYNEQFF
TRBJ1-1 TRBD1 . TRBV28 TGTGCCATCACCGGGTCGGACAGGGGGCAGGGCACTGAAGCTTTCTTT CAITGSDRGQGTEAFF
TRBJ2-5 . . TRBV19 TGTGCCAGTAGTCCCTTAGCTTCCCAAGAGACCCAGTACTTC CASSPLASQETQYF
TRBJ2-5 . . TRBV10-3 TGTGCCATCAGTGAGGGTCGGGGGGAGACCCAGTACTTC CAISEGRGETQYF
TRBJ2-2 TRBD2 . TRBV19 TGTGCCACCGGGAGGCGGGAGGGGAACACCGGGGAGCTGTTTTTT CATGRREGNTGELFF
TRBJ2-3 TRBD2 . TRBV7-3 TGTGCCAGCAGCGCCCGACTAGCAGGAGATACGCAGTATTTT CASSARLAGDTQYF
TRBJ1-6 . . TRBV18 TGTGCCACCCACGGGCGGGATAATTCACCCCTCCACTTT CATHGRDNSPLHF
TRBJ2-3 . . TRBV7-3 TGTGCCAGCAGCTTAGGCGGGCTAAATACGCAGTATTTT CASSLGGLNTQYF
TRBJ2-1 TRBD2 . TRBV27 TGTGCCAGCAGGCCTAGCGGGAGCTCCTACAATGAGCAGTTCTTC CASRPSGSSYNEQFF
TRBJ2-7 TRBD2 . TRBV7-9 TGTGCCAGCAGCCCCCCTTGGCGGGAGCCGGGCGAGCAGTACTTC CASSPPWREPGEQYF
TRBJ2-7 TRBD2 . TRBV5-1 TGCGCCAGCAGCTTTGGACTAGCGGAAAGCTCCTACGAGCAGTACTTC CASSFGLAESSYEQYF
TRBJ1-4 TRBD1 . TRBV2 TGTGCCAGCAGTGTGGGACAGGTGAATGAAAAACTGTTTTTT CASSVGQVNEKLFF
TRBJ2-2 . . TRBV6-6 TGTGCCACATGGACAGACACCGGGGAGCTGTTTTTT CATWTDTGELFF
TRBJ1-3 . . TRBV4-1 TGCGCCAGCAGCCTGCCGCGTACCTCTGGAAACACCATATATTTT CASSLPRTSGNTIYF
TRBJ1-2 . . TRBV15 TGTGCCACCAGCAGAGTACCCCCAGCAGGGTACACCTTC CATSRVPPAGYTF
TRBJ2-2 . . TRBV19 TGTGCCAGTAGCATACAGGGATTGTCGAACACCGGGGAGCTGTTTTTT CASSIQGLSNTGELFF
TRBJ2-1 TRBD2 . TRBV29-1 TGCAGCGAATCGGGACTAGCGGGAGTTGGGAATGAGCAGTTCTTC CSESGLAGVGNEQFF
TRBJ2-1 . . TRBV21-1 TGTGCCAGCAGCAAGCCCCCTCCCCGGGACAGGGGCGGGTCTAGCCAATTCGATGAGCAGTTCTTC CASSKPPPRDRGGSSQFDEQFF
TRBJ2-5 . . TRBV11-2 TGTGCCAGCAGCCGTGGGGGCGGGAGTGCCGTTAAAGAGACCCAGTACTTC CASSRGGGSAVKETQYF
TRBJ2-3 . . TRBV5-1 TGCGCCAGCAGCTCCCCCGGGATCGTAGATACGCAGTATTTT CASSSPGIVDTQYF
TRBJ2-2 . . TRBV6-5 TGTGCCAGCTTTGCCAGAAACACCGGGGAGCTGTTTTTT CASFARNTGELFF
TRBJ2-1 . . TRBV7-2 TGTGCCAGCAGCTTGGACCCCCCACTAACGCGGGCGGTCTACAATGAGCAGTTCTTC CASSLDPPLTRAVYNEQFF
TRBJ2-1 . . TRBV7-9 TGTGCCAGCGGACTCAATGAGCAGTTCTTC CASGLNEQFF
TRBJ2-1 TRBD2 once TRBV6-5 TGTGCCAGCAGGGGGACTAGCGCCTACAATGAGCAGTTCTTC CASRGTSAYNEQFF
TRBJ2-1 . once TRBV24-1 TGTGCCACCAGTGGAGCAGGATACAATGAGCAGTTCTTC CATSGAGYNEQFF
TRBJ2-3 TRBD2 . TRBV6-5 TGTGCCACAAAGGTTACTAGCGGGAGGTCAAATACGCAGTATTTT CATKVTSGRSNTQYF
TRBJ2-2 . few TRBV5-1 TGCGCCAGCAGCTTGATTACTTCGTCCGGGGAGCTGTTTTTT CASSLITSSGELFF
TRBJ2-2 TRBD2 . TRBV6-4 TGTGCCAGCAGTGACGCGGGACTAGGAACCGGGGAGCTGTTTTTT CASSDAGLGTGELFF
TRBJ2-5 TRBD2 . TRBV7-3 TGTGCCAGCAGCAGGGGAGGGTACCAAGAGACCCAGTACTTC CASSRGGYQETQYF
TRBJ2-3 TRBD2 . TRBV15 TGTGCCACCAGCAGATCCGGGACTAGCGGGAGAACCTTGGGTACGCAGTATTTT CATSRSGTSGRTLGTQYF
TRBJ1-1 . . TRBV7-9 TGTGCCAGCAGCCCTCAGGGATGGGACACTGAAGCTTTCTTT CASSPQGWDTEAFF
TRBJ1-2 TRBD1 . TRBV14 TGTGCCAGCAGCCACAAGCCCCGACAGGGGGATGGCTACACCTTC CASSHKPRQGDGYTF
TRBJ2-3 TRBD2 . TRBV24-1 TGTGCCACCAGCCCTCGACCGGGACTAGGGAGAGATACGCAGTATTTT CATSPRPGLGRDTQYF
TRBJ2-1 TRBD2 . TRBV7-2 TGTGCCAGCAGCTTGACTGCGGGAGTTAGTGAGCAGTTCTTC CASSLTAGVSEQFF
TRBJ2-7 TRBD2 . TRBV6-5 TGTGCCAGCACACGGACTAGCGGCACCTACGAGCAGTACTTC CASTRTSGTYEQYF
TRBJ2-2 TRBD2 . TRBV7-2 TGTGCCAGCAGCAGGGGAGGGGACACCGGGGAGCTGTTTTTT CASSRGGDTGELFF
TRBJ2-7 TRBD1 . TRBV5-5 TGTGCCAGCAAGGGACAGGCCGTATCGGGTACTATCTACGAGCAGTACTTC CASKGQAVSGTIYEQYF
TRBJ1-5 . . TRBV10-3 TGTGCCATCAGTGAGTTGGGGCTGCAGCCCCAGCATTTT CAISELGLQPQHF
TRBJ2-1 . . TRBV7-2 TGTGCCAGCAGCTTAGAACGGGACAATGAGCAGTTCTTC CASSLERDNEQFF
TRBJ2-1 TRBD2 few TRBV5-1 TGCGCCAGCAGCCCCGGGACTAGCGGGATTTTATCCTACAATGAGCAGTTCTTC CASSPGTSGILSYNEQFF
TRBJ2-1 . . TRBV24-1 TGTGCCACCAGTGATCGGGCCAGGGGAGTAAGAACTACAAATGAGCAGTTCTTC CATSDRARGVRTTNEQFF
TRBJ2-1 TRBD2 . TRBV5-1 TGCGCCAGCCGGTACATAGCGGGAGGCGCCTACAATGAGCAGTTCTTC CASRYIAGGAYNEQFF
TRBJ2-3 TRBD2 . TRBV19 TGTGCCAGTAGTCCCCGGGGGGGCGGCAGAAGCACAGATACGCAGTATTTT CASSPRGGGRSTDTQYF
TRBJ2-1 TRBD2 once TRBV7-6 TGTGCCAGCAGCCTGGGACTAGCGGGAGAGACTGAGCAGTTCTTC CASSLGLAGETEQFF
TRBJ1-4 . . TRBV7-2 TGTGCCAGCAGCTTAGGACCACAGGGAGCTAATGAAAAACTGTTTTTT CASSLGPQGANEKLFF
TRBJ1-5 . . TRBV19 TGTGCCAGTAGTGACGGACAGTATAGCAATCAGCCCCAGCATTTT CASSDGQYSNQPQHF
TRBJ2-2 . few TRBV7-9 TGTGCCAGCAGAACATCGACGGGCACCGGGGAGCTGTTTTTT CASRTSTGTGELFF
TRBJ2-6 . . TRBV28 TGTGCCAGCAGTTTATCCAGGTTTGGGGCCAACGTCCTGACTTTC CASSLSRFGANVLTF
TRBJ2-7 . . TRBV21-1 TGTGCCAGCAGCAAAGTACGGTCTAGCGGGAAGAACGAGCAGTACTTC CASSKVRSSGKNEQYF
TRBJ1-4 . . TRBV2 TGTGCCAGCAGTGTTAGGGGAGGGGAAAAACTGTTTTTT CASSVRGGEKLFF
TRBJ2-7 . . TRBV5-1 TGCGCCAGCAGCCGCCGGACCGGGCAGGGGATAGGCGAGCAGTACTTC CASSRRTGQGIGEQYF
TRBJ1-2 . . TRBV19 TGTGCCAGTAGTATACCCGGGGGCTACACCTTC CASSIPGGYTF
TRBJ2-1 . . TRBV3-1/TRBV3-2 TGTGCCAGCAGCCAAGATTACTCAGGCGGGCGGTCTTCCTACAATGAGCAGTTCTTC CASSQDYSGGRSSYNEQFF
TRBJ1-2 TRBD1 . TRBV7-2 TGTGCCAGCAGCTCCTCCTCAGACAGGGCCATTGGCTACACCTTC CASSSSSDRAIGYTF
TRBJ2-3 TRBD2 . TRBV13 TGTGCCAGCAGCCGGTATAGCGGGAGCGACACAGATACGCAGTATTTT CASSRYSGSDTDTQYF